These 14 T cell receptor beta chains came from one sample sequenced in a study of shared clonotypes between healthy human individuals. Assay: immunoSEQ multiplex PCR; the TCRdb copy retains only in-frame clones and omits some. The repertoire consists of 2 million or so clones, with 95% occurring once and the leading ten covering approximately 0.13%. Sequenced input: naive CD4+ T cells sorted from blood. Subset specified: CD45RA+ positively selected. These TCRs come from a man younger than 30 in good health.

The V call is TRBV7-8, the J call TRBJ2-1; 8 bases are a match to TRBD2. Per the germline V gene, CDR1 is SGHVS and CDR2 is FQNEAQ. J gave up 1 base and V 5 bases, and 13 bases lay outside the gene matches. The CDR3 is 18 amino acids. This chain's CDR3 is CASSPRTSTWVSYNEQFF. The CDR3 nucleotides read TGTGCCAGCAGCCCGCGGACTAGCACTTGGGTTTCCTACAATGAGCAGTTCTTC.

The V gene is TRBV30, the J gene TRBJ1-1, with D maybe TRBD1 (5 bases). Germline assignment: CDR1 GTSNPN and CDR2 SVGIG (reference sequence). Trimming removed 3 bases at V and 10 bases at J, with 15 bases between. The CDR3 extends over 12 amino acids. CDR3 loop: CAWSREPGRAFF. The CDR3 DNA follows: TGTGCCTGGAGCCGTGAGCCAGGGCGAGCTTTCTTT.

The chain recombines TRBV7-9 with TRBJ2-7; D ambiguous. Trimming removed 3 bases at V and 11 bases at J, with 17 bases between. This CDR3 is 13 amino acids long. Germline V CDR1 and CDR2: SEHNR, FQNEAQ (reference sequence). CDR3 loop: CASSFPDGGPEYF. In DNA form, the CDR3 reads TGTGCCAGCAGCTTTCCGGACGGCGGTCCAGAGTACTTC.

This chain uses TRBV6-5 with TRBJ1-5; D perhaps matches TRBD1 (5 bases). The CDR3 consists of 14 residues. Germline V gene sequence: CDR1 MNHEY, CDR2 SVGAGI. V was cut by 7 bases and J by 7 bases, with 17 bases left in between. CDR3 amino acids: CASNLGEGSQPQHF. The CDR3 DNA sequence: TGTGCCAGCAACCTAGGGGAGGGCTCGCAGCCCCAGCATTTT.

A remark on this clone: The sample has other DNA sequences that encode this CDR3 too. The V gene is TRBV15, the J gene TRBJ1-5, with D unresolved. The length of the CDR3 is 13 residues. Germline CDR1 reads LNHNV; CDR2 reads YYDKDF (reference sequence). Trimming left V 1 base short and J 5 bases short, with 6 bases between. The DNA for the CDR3 is TGTGCCACCAGCAGAGCCCTGGATCAGCCCCAGCATTTT. This gives the protein CATSRALDQPQHF.

The chain has TRBV14 and TRBJ2-5, with D possibly being TRBD2 (5 bases). V was pared by 4 bases and J by 0 bases, with 12 bases between. Germline CDR1 and CDR2: SGHDN and FVKESK. The CDR3 spans 15 residues. The CDR3 DNA is TGTGCCAGCAGCCGTTTGACGGGATACCAAGAGACCCAGTACTTC. Translating gives CASSRLTGYQETQYF.

The rearrangement joins TRBV7-6 to TRBJ1-5, with TRBD1 identical over 7 bases. Germline V gives CDR1 SGHVS, CDR2 FNYEAQ. This CDR3 is 13 amino acids long. V shed 5 bases and J 4 bases; nucleotides not matched to a gene: 2. CDR3 protein: CASSAGGNQPQHF. In nucleotides, the CDR3 is TGTGCCAGCAGCGCAGGGGGGAATCAGCCCCAGCATTTT.

V usage is TRBV7-2 and J usage is TRBJ1-5, with D possibly TRBD1 on 6 matching bases. In germline, CDR1 is SGHTA, CDR2 FQGNSA. Trimming removed 5 bases at V and 3 bases at J, with 14 bases between. This CDR3 has 15 residues. The CDR3 loop reads CASSRDTNNNQPQHF. The CDR3 nucleotides read TGTGCCAGCAGCCGGGACACCAACAACAATCAGCCCCAGCATTTT.

Points on this clone: A much larger clonotype is one base distant, so this may be a read error. This chain connects TRBV11-2 to TRBJ1-1; the match to TRBD1 covers 7 bases. The CDR3 is made up of 14 amino acids. With 2 bases clipped from V and 1 base from J, the junction kept 1 base outside the gene matches. CDR1 is SGHAT and CDR2 is FQNNGV in the germline V gene. CDR3 sequence reads: CASSLQGENTEAFF. The CDR3 DNA sequence: TGTGCCAGCAGCTTACAGGGGGAGAACACTGAAGCTTTCTTT.

The chain links TRBV30 to TRBJ1-1; TRBD1 is a possible D gene (6 bases). Germline V gene sequence: CDR1 GTSNPN, CDR2 SVGIG (reference sequence). The CDR3 length is 13 residues. The V end lost 0 bases, the J end lost 4 bases, and 9 bases lay between the germline ends. DNA for the CDR3: TGTGCCTGGAGTGTGGGGGGCTTCACTGAAGCTTTCTTT. The encoded protein is CAWSVGGFTEAFF.

J is TRBJ2-7 and V is TRBV15, with D hard to call. Germline V CDR1 and CDR2: LNHNV, YYDKDF (reference sequence). The V end was cut by 3 bases, the J end by 2 bases, with 17 bases between. The CDR3 is 16 residues long. The CDR3 DNA reads TGTGCCACCAGCAGCCCCTTCAGTTCTGGGGCCTACGAGCAGTACTTC. As protein: CATSSPFSSGAYEQYF.

V is TRBV5-1 and J is TRBJ2-1; D unresolved. The V and J ends lost 0 bases and 7 bases respectively, with 11 bases between them. The CDR3 is 14 residues long. Germline values: CDR1 SGHRS, CDR2 YFSETQ. This CDR3 reads CASSLEPLANEQFF. CDR3 DNA: TGCGCCAGCAGCTTGGAACCTTTGGCAAATGAGCAGTTCTTC.

The chain has TRBV7-9 and TRBJ2-7, with D tentatively TRBD1 or TRBD2 (5 bases each). The CDR3 has 15 amino acids. CDR1 is SEHNR and CDR2 is FQNEAQ in the germline V gene (reference sequence). The V end lost 5 bases, the J end lost 3 bases, and 17 bases lay between the germline ends. The CDR3 sequence: CASSVDRDRNYEQYF. DNA of the CDR3: TGTGCCAGCAGCGTCGACCGGGACCGAAACTACGAGCAGTACTTC.

The CDR3 sequence is CAWSLGGRRQETQYF. CDR3 DNA: TGTGCCTGGAGTCTCGGGGGGCGAAGGCAAGAGACCCAGTACTTC. The gene calls are TRBV30 and TRBJ2-5, with a weak D call TRBD2 (7 bases). V was cut by 2 bases and J by 2 bases, with 15 bases left in between. Germline V gene lookup returns CDR1 GTSNPN and CDR2 SVGIG (reference sequence). This CDR3 spans 15 amino acids. The whole variable domain, filled in from reference TRBV30 and TRBJ2-5, reads SQTIHQWPATLVQPVGSPLSLECTVEGTSNPNLYWYRQAAGRGLQLLFYSVGIGQISSEVPQNLSASRPQDRQFILSSKKLLLSDSGFYLCAWSLGGRRQETQYFGPGTRLLVL.